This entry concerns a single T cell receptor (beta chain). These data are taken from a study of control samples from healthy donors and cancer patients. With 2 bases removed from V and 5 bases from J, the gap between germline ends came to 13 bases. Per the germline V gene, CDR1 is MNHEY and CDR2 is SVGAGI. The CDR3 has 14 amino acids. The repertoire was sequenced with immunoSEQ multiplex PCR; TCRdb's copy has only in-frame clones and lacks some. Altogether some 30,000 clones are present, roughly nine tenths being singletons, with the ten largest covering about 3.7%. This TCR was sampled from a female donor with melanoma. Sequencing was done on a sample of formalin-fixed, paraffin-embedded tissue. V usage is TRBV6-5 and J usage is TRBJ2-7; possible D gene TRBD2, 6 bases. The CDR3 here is CASSYLNPSDEQYF. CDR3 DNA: TGTGCCAGCAGTTACCTAAACCCTAGCGACGAGCAGTACTTC.